The 27 T cell receptor beta chains below were found in one sample sequenced in a study of identical twins. TCRdb reprocessed the 5' RACE reads via MiXCR and lists one record per CDR3 protein. The sample holds approximately 590,000 distinct CDR3 sequences; 9.5% to 10% are singletons and the top ten take around 3.2%. These records were also assigned to another study, of yellow fever vaccine responses in identical twins.

Input material: PBMCs. These receptors originate from a young woman in good health.

This clonotype occurred a few times. CDR3 residues: CASSSGIQGYMETQYF. CDR3 nucleotides: TGCGCCAGCAGCTCGGGAATACAGGGGTATATGGAGACCCAGTACTTC. This sequence joins TRBV5-1 and TRBJ2-5, with 7 bases that match TRBD1. Germline V lookup: CDR1 SGHRS, CDR2 YFSETQ. V trimming: 3 bases; J trimming: 5 bases; junction bases outside the gene matches: 13. There are 16 residues in the CDR3. The entire variable domain, with the rest obtained from reference TRBV5-1 and TRBJ2-5, is as follows: KAGVTQTPRYLIKTRGQQVTLSCSPISGHRSVSWYQQTPGQGLQFLFEYFSETQRNKGNFPGRFSGRQFSNSRSEMNVSTLELGDSALYLCASSSGIQGYMETQYFGPGTRLLVL.

This clonotype was seen repeatedly, ten times or more. CDR3 loop: CASRSGTSNDEQFF. As DNA, the CDR3 is TGTGCCAGCAGATCCGGGACTAGCAACGATGAGCAGTTCTTC. This chain uses TRBV27 with TRBJ2-1; 9 bases match TRBD2. Trimming cost V 6 bases and J 8 bases; bases outside gene matches: 8. The CDR3 has 14 amino acids. CDR1 is MNHEY and CDR2 is SMNVEV in the germline V gene (reference sequence).

This clonotype was recorded many times. Here the CDR3 reads CASSLASGYEQFF. The CDR3 coding sequence is TGTGCCAGCAGCTTGGCCTCGGGGTATGAGCAGTTCTTC. The genes are TRBV5-6 and TRBJ2-1; D may be TRBD2 (5 bases). The CDR3 covers 13 residues. With 0 bases removed from V and 8 bases from J, the gap between germline ends came to 9 bases. CDR1 is SGHDT and CDR2 is YYEEEE in the germline V gene. Supplemented by reference TRBV5-6 and TRBJ2-1, the full variable domain reads DAGVTQSPTHLIKTRGQQVTLRCSPKSGHDTVSWYQQALGQGPQFIFQYYEEEERQRGNFPDRFSGHQFPNYSSELNVNALLLGDSALYLCASSLASGYEQFFGPGTRLTVL.

This clonotype was counted only a few times. The chain employs TRBV4-1 and TRBJ2-6; no definite D call. This CDR3 is built from 16 residues. Germline CDR1 reads MGHRA; CDR2 reads YSYEKL. The V end was cut by 3 bases, the J end by 2 bases, with 11 bases between. This CDR3 is CASSQDGAPGANVLTF. The DNA of the CDR3 is TGCGCCAGCAGCCAGGACGGAGCTCCTGGGGCCAACGTCCTGACTTTC.

This clonotype was seen a handful of times. The chain couples TRBV4-2 to TRBJ2-1, with no clear D. The V and J ends lost 0 bases and 7 bases respectively, with 7 bases between them. Germline loops: CDR1 LGHNA, CDR2 YNFKEQ. The CDR3 length is 13 residues. The CDR3 region is CASSQDHFNEQFF. CDR3 in DNA: TGTGCCAGCAGCCAAGATCACTTTAATGAGCAGTTCTTC.

This clonotype was seen a handful of times. The chain joins TRBV6-5 to TRBJ1-2, with D perhaps matching TRBD1 (5 bases). CDR1 MNHEY and CDR2 SVGAGI come from the germline V gene. There are 12 residues in the CDR3. The V gene lost 8 bases and the J gene lost 5 bases, with 12 bases spanning the gap. Written as DNA, the CDR3 is TGTGCCAGCCGAGTGGGGGGATATGGCTACACCTTC. It is translated as CASRVGGYGYTF.

The genes are TRBV30 and TRBJ2-5; tentatively, D is TRBD2 (6 bases). V gave up 6 bases and J gave up 4 bases, with 21 bases separating them. Germline CDR1 reads GTSNPN; CDR2 reads SVGIG (reference sequence). The CDR3 spans 15 residues. In nucleotides, the CDR3 is TGTGCCTGCCAACTCGCCCGCGGGATAGGAGAGACCCAGTACTTC. The encoded protein is CACQLARGIGETQYF.

This sequence joins TRBV7-3 and TRBJ2-5; 9 bases align to TRBD2. In germline, CDR1 is SGHTA, CDR2 FQGTGA. This CDR3 has 14 residues. V was clipped by 4 bases and J by 5 bases; unmatched bases: 5. CDR3 sequence: CASSSSGGLETQYF. The CDR3 DNA is TGTGCCAGCAGCTCGAGCGGGGGGTTGGAGACCCAGTACTTC.

With respect to this clonotype: This may stem from a read error, because a much larger clone lies one nucleotide away. The chain links TRBV5-6 to TRBJ2-7, with 9 bases matching TRBD2. The V gene's germline CDR1 is SGHDT and CDR2 YYEEEE. The CDR3 is 15 amino acids. Written as DNA, the CDR3 is TGTGCCAGCAGCGCCGAGCGGGAGGACTCCTACGATCAGTACTTC. Translating it yields CASSAEREDSYDQYF.

This clonotype has more than one count but fewer than ten. This chain joins TRBV20-1 and TRBJ2-5, with TRBD2 identical over 14 bases. Losses at the gene ends were 0 bases for V and 5 bases for J; bases not matched to a gene: 5. CDR3 size: 16 residues. Germline V CDR1 and CDR2: DFQATT, SNEGSKA (reference sequence). This chain's CDR3 is CSAREGLAGVGETQYF. The CDR3 nucleotides read TGCAGTGCTAGAGAGGGACTAGCGGGAGTAGGTGAGACCCAGTACTTC.

This clonotype was seen only a few times. CDR3 nucleotide sequence: TGTGCCTGGAGCACCCAGGGGAGTACACCCTACGAGCAGTACTTC. Its protein is CAWSTQGSTPYEQYF. The V gene is TRBV30, the J gene TRBJ2-7; possibly TRBD1 for D (6 bases). The CDR3 covers 15 residues. With 3 bases removed from V and 2 bases from J, the gap between germline ends came to 17 bases. From germline, CDR1 is GTSNPN and CDR2 SVGIG (reference sequence).

This clonotype was counted at least ten times. The CDR3: CSVEASDSGANVLTF. For the CDR3, the DNA is TGCAGCGTTGAAGCTTCCGACTCTGGGGCCAACGTCCTGACTTTC. The V gene is TRBV29-1, the J gene TRBJ2-6; D unclear. CDR1 is SQVTM, CDR2 ANQGSEA, per germline. V lost 1 base and J 0 bases, leaving 7 bases between the germline ends. CDR3 length equals 15 residues.

This clonotype was counted between two and nine times. V usage is TRBV18 and J usage is TRBJ2-7, with TRBD1 as a possible D gene (6 bases). From germline, CDR1 is KGHSH and CDR2 LQKENI. V was pared by 6 bases and J by 2 bases, with 23 bases between. CDR3 length equals 17 residues. CDR3 nucleotide sequence: TGTGCCAGCTCCCGAATCATACAGGGCCCCACCACCTACGAGCAGTACTTC. Residues: CASSRIIQGPTTYEQYF.

V gene TRBV20-1 combines with J gene TRBJ2-3; D might be TRBD2 (6 bases). The germline V gene encodes CDR1 DFQATT and CDR2 SNEGSKA (reference sequence). V dropped 6 bases and J dropped 2 bases, with 12 bases sitting between them. The CDR3 has 13 residues. The CDR3 spells CSAPGGTTDTQYF. DNA for the CDR3: TGCAGTGCCCCCGGAGGGACCACAGATACGCAGTATTTT.

This clonotype was detected many times. The V call is TRBV7-3, the J call TRBJ2-1; D might be TRBD1 (8 bases). Germline V lookup: CDR1 SGHTA, CDR2 FQGTGA. There are 15 residues in the CDR3. V was clipped by 5 bases and J by 8 bases, with 19 bases between them. The chain's CDR3 is CASSQHRGGIDEQFF. CDR3 nucleotide sequence: TGTGCCAGCAGCCAACACAGGGGGGGAATCGATGAGCAGTTCTTC.

This clonotype was seen more than once but under ten times. The chain couples TRBV9 to TRBJ2-1; 9 nucleotides match TRBD1. This CDR3 is built from 16 residues. Looked up from germline, CDR1 is SGDLS and CDR2 is YYNGEE. Trimming at V came to 0 bases and at J to 2 bases, leaving 3 bases not matched to a gene. The DNA of the CDR3 is TGTGCCAGCAGCGTAGAGGACAGGGGCCCCTACAATGAGCAGTTCTTC. As protein: CASSVEDRGPYNEQFF.

CDR3 loop: CATSRDGTSGKGDTQYF. CDR3 sequence (DNA): TGTGCCACCAGCAGAGATGGGACTAGCGGGAAGGGAGATACGCAGTATTTT. The chain couples TRBV15 to TRBJ2-3; 13 bases are shared with TRBD2. This CDR3 has 17 residues. The germline V gene has CDR1 LNHNV and CDR2 YYDKDF (reference sequence). J gave up 5 bases and V 0 bases, and 5 bases lay outside the gene matches. Full variable domain (rest looked up from reference TRBV15 and TRBJ2-3): DAMVIQNPRYQVTQFGKPVTLSCSQTLNHNVMYWYQQKSSQAPKLLFHYYDKDFNNEADTPDNFQSRRPNTSFCFLDIRSPGLGDTAMYLCATSRDGTSGKGDTQYFGPGTRLTVL.

This clonotype was counted a few times. The chain employs TRBV5-1 and TRBJ2-7; 11 bases line up with TRBD2. Germline V CDR1 and CDR2: SGHRS, YFSETQ. The CDR3 length is 15 residues. Trimming removed 4 bases from V and 7 bases from J; junction bases left unmatched: 10. CDR3 coding DNA: TGCGCCAGCAGCCCGGAACTAGCGGGAGTGATGGAGCAGTACTTC. Its translation is CASSPELAGVMEQYF.

This clonotype has a handful of counts. V usage is TRBV14 and J usage is TRBJ2-3; the D is unclear. Trimming removed 0 bases from V and 10 bases from J, with 14 bases in between. The CDR3 runs to 14 residues. Germline V gives CDR1 SGHDN, CDR2 FVKESK. The CDR3 here is CASSQDSGRDAQYF. As DNA, the CDR3 is TGTGCCAGCAGCCAAGATTCCGGGCGAGACGCGCAGTATTTT.

V and J are TRBV29-1 and TRBJ2-7, with D tentatively TRBD1 or TRBD2 (5 bases each). Trimming took off 5 bases at V and 5 bases at J, with 16 bases between the two ends. Germline values: CDR1 SQVTM, CDR2 ANQGSEA. The CDR3 contains 13 residues. The CDR3 sequence: CSVTGTHGDEQYF. Written as DNA, the CDR3 is TGCAGCGTTACCGGGACCCACGGGGACGAGCAGTACTTC.

A few counts support this clonotype. The chain joins TRBV4-2 to TRBJ1-2; D is ambiguous. CDR1 and CDR2 from the germline V gene are LGHNA and YNFKEQ. The germline V and J ends were trimmed by 0 bases and 8 bases, with 19 bases remaining between them. The CDR3 consists of 16 residues. DNA of the CDR3: TGTGCCAGCAGCCAAGATGAGGAACAGAACCCTGACGGCTACACCTTC. Encoded protein: CASSQDEEQNPDGYTF.

This clonotype has ten or more counts. V is TRBV6-4 and J is TRBJ2-3; 7 nucleotides match TRBD1. CDR1 is MRHNA, CDR2 SNTAGT, per germline. This CDR3 contains 13 residues. The ends lost 6 bases at V and 5 bases at J; junction bases unmatched: 5. The CDR3 loop is CASSDREQDTQYF. The CDR3 DNA sequence: TGTGCCAGCAGCGACAGGGAACAAGATACGCAGTATTTT.

In this sample, this clonotype turned up many times. The chain recombines TRBV12-3 or TRBV12-4 with TRBJ2-7, with D perhaps TRBD1 (6 bases). The CDR3 consists of 14 residues. Deletions cut 1 base from V and 4 bases from J, with 11 bases between. As DNA, the CDR3 is TGTGCCAGCAGTTTAGTACAGGGAAGGTACGAGCAGTACTTC. Translation: CASSLVQGRYEQYF.

The table lists this clonotype with many counts. The V and J genes are TRBV20-1 and TRBJ2-7; possible D gene TRBD2, 6 bases. The CDR3 runs 16 residues. V was trimmed by 3 bases and J by 5 bases, leaving 23 bases between them. The germline gives CDR1 DFQATT, CDR2 SNEGSKA (reference sequence). The CDR3: CSASDKFFGSGNEQYF. CDR3 coding DNA: TGCAGTGCTAGTGATAAGTTTTTCGGGAGTGGGAACGAGCAGTACTTC.

At least ten counts were recorded for this clonotype. The CDR3 sequence: CASSRTGVYEQYF. In DNA, the CDR3 is TGCGCCAGCAGCAGGACAGGGGTCTACGAGCAGTACTTC. The chain has TRBV5-1 and TRBJ2-7; 9 positions match TRBD1. V was pared by 4 bases and J by 3 bases, with 2 bases of the junction left unmatched. The germline V gene encodes CDR1 SGHRS and CDR2 YFSETQ. The CDR3 consists of 13 residues.

The chain joins TRBV20-1 to TRBJ2-5, with 7 bases aligning to TRBD1. The CDR3 has 13 residues. J was trimmed by 0 bases and V by 6 bases; bases with no gene match: 4. Germline CDR1 reads DFQATT; CDR2 reads SNEGSKA (reference sequence). CDR3 amino acids: CSAEQGYQETQYF. DNA for the CDR3: TGCAGTGCGGAACAGGGGTACCAAGAGACCCAGTACTTC.

V and J are TRBV20-1 and TRBJ1-1; D may be TRBD1 (5 bases). Germline CDR1 reads DFQATT; CDR2 reads SNEGSKA (reference sequence). The V end lost 1 base, the J end lost 1 base, and 10 bases lay between the germline ends. This CDR3 comprises 14 residues. CDR3 in DNA: TGCAGTGCTAGAGCCCCAGGGCAGAACACTGAAGCTTTCTTT. Protein sequence: CSARAPGQNTEAFF.